This T cell receptor beta chain was sequenced in a study of T cell changes during pregnancy in multiple sclerosis. The method was immunoSEQ multiplex PCR; TCRdb's version includes in-frame clones alone and lacks a portion of them. The sample shows tens of thousands of clones, nearly 95% of them seen only once. V dropped 6 bases and J dropped 2; count of bases not matched to a gene: 3. Germline loops: CDR1 SNHLY, CDR2 FYNNEI. The CDR3 extends over 13 amino acids. The source is a female donor in good health, enrolled as a control in a pregnancy study. This chain links TRBV2 with TRBJ2-7; 8 positions match TRBD1. The sequencing here drew on peripheral blood, taken after pregnancy. The CDR3 protein is CASRRTGTYEQYF. In nucleotides, the CDR3 is TGTGCCAGCAGACGGACAGGGACCTACGAGCAGTACTTC. The entire variable domain, with the rest obtained from reference TRBV2 and TRBJ2-7, is as follows: EPEVTQTPSHQVTQMGQEVILRCVPISNHLYFYWYRQILGQKVEFLVSFYNNEISEKSEIFDDQFSVERPDGSNFTLKIRSTKLEDSAMYFCASRRTGTYEQYFGPGTRLTVT.